The 31 T cell receptor beta chains given below trace back to one sample, sequenced in a study of T cell responses to AZD1222 COVID-19 vaccine (dated by TCRdb to the early 2020s). Explained via the paper, the time point label denotes: baseline before first vaccination. The method behind the library was the immunoSEQ multiplex PCR assay. TCRdb mirrors the immuneACCESS table, restricted to in-frame sequences. Some clones are absent from its copies; in checked studies, under half trace to an unresolved V gene, and the reason for the others is unknown. The sample table records about 92,000 clones; roughly nine tenths of these occur just once. The ten largest clones capture about 7.5% of the sample. The source was peripheral blood, collected on day 0 of AZD1222 vaccination. Source of these receptors: an adult in good health.

The rearrangement links TRBV5-1 to TRBJ2-5; D is uncertain. This CDR3 contains 15 residues. V dropped 0 bases and J dropped 7 bases, with 16 bases sitting between them. Germline-derived CDR1 and CDR2 are SGHRS and YFSETQ. The CDR3 spells CASSLDLDGSGTQYF. CDR3 nucleotide sequence: TGCGCCAGCAGCTTGGATCTGGACGGCTCCGGGACCCAGTACTTC. Combining the CDR3 with reference TRBV5-1 and TRBJ2-5 gives the whole variable domain KAGVTQTPRYLIKTRGQQVTLSCSPISGHRSVSWYQQTPGQGLQFLFEYFSETQRNKGNFPGRFSGRQFSNSRSEMNVSTLELGDSALYLCASSLDLDGSGTQYFGPGTRLLVL.

This sequence joins TRBV4-2 and TRBJ1-3; 8 nucleotides match TRBD1. Germline-derived CDR1 and CDR2 are LGHNA and YNFKEQ. V lost 4 bases to trimming and J lost 0 bases; unmatched junction nucleotides: 2. The CDR3 runs 15 residues. CDR3 protein: CASSRDRSSGNTIYF. DNA of the CDR3: TGTGCCAGCAGCCGGGACAGGAGCTCTGGAAACACCATATATTTT.

The rearrangement links TRBV5-1 to TRBJ1-2, with TRBD1 as a possible D gene (6 bases). Germline V gene sequence: CDR1 SGHRS, CDR2 YFSETQ. The CDR3 has 14 residues. Trimming removed 0 bases from V and 5 bases from J, with 11 bases in between. The CDR3 protein is CASSLEQGPYGYTF. The CDR3 DNA reads TGCGCCAGCAGCTTGGAGCAGGGGCCGTATGGCTACACCTTC.

CDR3 in amino acids: CASSPGTGEYGYTF. Here the CDR3 DNA reads TGTGCCAGCAGCCCTGGGACAGGGGAATATGGCTACACCTTC. The genes are TRBV7-3 and TRBJ1-2, with 10 positions matching TRBD1. V trimming: 5 bases; J trimming: 5 bases; junction bases outside the gene matches: 5. The CDR3 extends over 14 amino acids. The V gene's germline CDR1 is SGHTA and CDR2 FQGTGA. The full variable domain, in which reference TRBV7-3 and TRBJ1-2 provide the parts outside the CDR3, is GAGVSQTPSNKVTEKGKYVELRCDPISGHTALYWYRQSLGQGPEFLIYFQGTGAADDSGLPNDRFFAVRPEGSVSTLKIQRTERGDSAVYLCASSPGTGEYGYTFGSGTRLTVV.

J is TRBJ2-7 and V is TRBV19, with 14 bases matching TRBD2. Unmatched junction bases numbered 5, after V lost 3 bases and J lost 7 bases. Germline loops: CDR1 LNHDA, CDR2 SQIVND (reference sequence). The CDR3 extends over 15 amino acids. CDR3 amino acids: CASSIGTSGGREQYF. The CDR3 nucleotides are TGTGCCAGTAGTATCGGGACTAGCGGGGGAAGGGAGCAGTACTTC.

The chain is built from TRBV4-2 and TRBJ1-3; D not resolved. V was trimmed by 1 base and J by 0 bases, leaving 13 bases between them. Looked up from germline, CDR1 is LGHNA and CDR2 is YNFKEQ. The CDR3 length is 17 residues. This CDR3 is CASSQGPRQSSGNTIYF. The CDR3 nucleotides read TGTGCCAGCAGCCAAGGGCCTCGGCAGAGCTCTGGAAACACCATATATTTT.

The gene calls are TRBV18 and TRBJ1-4, with D possibly TRBD1 on 6 matching bases. CDR3 length: 15 residues. Trimming stripped 6 bases from V and 0 bases from J, with 11 bases between. The germline gives CDR1 KGHSH, CDR2 LQKENI. The CDR3 region has the DNA TGTGCCAGCTCGGCCCGGACAGCAACTAATGAAAAACTGTTTTTT. As protein: CASSARTATNEKLFF.

The chain employs TRBV6-4 and TRBJ1-3; D perhaps matches TRBD1 (5 bases). Trimming cost V 5 bases and J 7 bases, with 15 bases left between them. Germline V CDR1 and CDR2: MRHNA, SNTAGT. This CDR3 region has 14 residues. For the CDR3, the DNA is TGTGCCAGCAGTATTAAGTGGGGCTGGAACACCATATATTTT. It encodes CASSIKWGWNTIYF.

V and J are TRBV6-1 and TRBJ1-5; D is ambiguous. Between the trimmed V and J ends, which lost 2 bases and 9 bases, there was a span of 5 bases. Per the germline V gene, CDR1 is MNHNS and CDR2 is SASEGT. The CDR3 runs 11 residues. In nucleotides, the CDR3 is TGTGCCAGCAGTGAACTGGGGCCCCAGCATTTT. Amino acids: CASSELGPQHF.

V usage is TRBV5-5 and J usage is TRBJ2-7; no clear D gene. The CDR3 is made up of 12 amino acids. V was trimmed by 0 bases and J by 5 bases, leaving 6 bases between them. Germline CDR1 SGHKS, CDR2 YYEKEE (reference sequence). For the CDR3, the DNA is TGTGCCAGCAGCTTGGTTCGCAACGAGCAGTACTTC. This codes for CASSLVRNEQYF.

This clone was seen once. The rearrangement uses TRBV7-2 and TRBJ2-1; TRBD2 agrees at 7 bases. The CDR3 consists of 16 residues. V lost 1 base to trimming and J lost 7 bases; unmatched junction nucleotides: 10. Per the germline V gene, CDR1 is SGHTA and CDR2 is FQGNSA. The CDR3 spells CASSLGVTSRWNEQFF. The DNA of the CDR3 is TGTGCCAGCAGCTTAGGGGTGACTAGCCGATGGAATGAGCAGTTCTTC.

V is TRBV30 and J is TRBJ1-5; D not certain. V was clipped by 4 bases and J by 2 bases, with 6 bases between them. The CDR3 is 12 amino acids. The germline V gene encodes CDR1 GTSNPN and CDR2 SVGIG (reference sequence). This CDR3 is CAWNVRNQPQHF. As DNA, the CDR3 is TGTGCCTGGAACGTGCGCAATCAGCCCCAGCATTTT.

The gene calls are TRBV6-5 and TRBJ2-3, with D perhaps matching TRBD2 (5 bases). The CDR3 spans 15 residues. V was cut by 6 bases and J by 5 bases, with 18 bases left in between. The germline CDR1 and CDR2 sequences are MNHEY and SVGAGI. This CDR3 reads CASRPWESGRDTQYF. As DNA, the CDR3 is TGTGCCAGCAGGCCCTGGGAGTCTGGGAGAGATACGCAGTATTTT.

The chain uses TRBV7-2 and TRBJ1-3; no clear D. This CDR3 is built from 16 residues. Germline V lookup: CDR1 SGHTA, CDR2 FQGNSA. Trimming removed 1 base at V and 2 bases at J, with 12 bases between. The CDR3 loop is CASSLGRSSTGNTIYF. Written as DNA, the CDR3 is TGTGCCAGCAGCTTAGGCAGGTCCTCGACTGGAAACACCATATATTTT.

This chain joins TRBV7-9 and TRBJ1-2; D is uncertain. Looked up from germline, CDR1 is SEHNR and CDR2 is FQNEAQ (reference sequence). V shed 2 bases and J shed 6 bases, with 16 bases lying between them. The CDR3 extends over 15 amino acids. CDR3 DNA sequence: TGTGCCAGCAGCTTAATCATCTGGCAGGCGAATGGCTACACCTTC. Translated: CASSLIIWQANGYTF.

This clone came up once. The rearrangement links TRBV7-3 to TRBJ2-6, with 8 bases fitting TRBD2. The CDR3 runs 17 residues. Germline CDR1 SGHTA, CDR2 FQGTGA. After removal of 5 bases from V and 0 bases from J, the junction contained 6 bases not matched to a gene. The CDR3 nucleotides are TGTGCCAGCAGCAGCCGCGGGGGGCTCTCTGGGGCCAACGTCCTGACTTTC. It encodes CASSSRGGLSGANVLTF.

The chain combines TRBV19 with TRBJ1-5; D gene uncertain. CDR3 length: 13 residues. Looked up from germline, CDR1 is LNHDA and CDR2 is SQIVND (reference sequence). Deletions cut 5 bases from V and 2 bases from J, with 7 bases between. Here the CDR3 DNA reads TGTGCCAGTAGTCCCTCAGGCAATCAGCCCCAGCATTTT. It translates to CASSPSGNQPQHF.

The rearrangement links TRBV9 to TRBJ2-4; TRBD2 matches at 7 bases. CDR1 is SGDLS, CDR2 YYNGEE, per germline. The CDR3 length is 17 residues. The V and J ends lost 0 bases and 1 base, in that order; junction bases with no gene match: 7. The CDR3 is CASSVEAGVRAKNIQYF. Written as DNA, the CDR3 is TGTGCCAGCAGCGTAGAGGCGGGAGTTCGCGCCAAAAACATTCAGTACTTC.

J is TRBJ2-5 and V is TRBV9, with 10 bases matching TRBD2. The V gene's germline CDR1 is SGDLS and CDR2 YYNGEE. With 3 bases clipped from V and 5 bases from J, the junction kept 10 bases outside the gene matches. This CDR3 is built from 16 residues. CDR3 nucleotides: TGTGCCAGCAGCGAGAGGAGCGGGAGGGCCGCCGAGACCCAGTACTTC. It is translated as CASSERSGRAAETQYF.

The genes are TRBV7-9 and TRBJ1-5; maybe TRBD1 (6 bases). This CDR3 contains 15 residues. Trimming shortened V by 0 bases and J by 5 bases, and 11 bases separated the two germline ends. Germline V CDR1 and CDR2: SEHNR, FQNEAQ (reference sequence). The CDR3 region is CASSLAGARDQPQHF. The DNA of the CDR3 is TGTGCCAGCAGCTTAGCGGGGGCACGGGATCAGCCCCAGCATTTT.

V and J are TRBV5-4 and TRBJ2-4, with D possibly being TRBD2 (6 bases). The CDR3 contains 13 residues. The V gene lost 3 bases and the J gene lost 6 bases, with 10 bases spanning the gap. Germline CDR1 reads SGHNT; CDR2 reads YYREEE (reference sequence). The DNA of the CDR3 is TGTGCCAGCAGCTCCGCGGGACTAAACATTCAGTACTTC. It is translated as CASSSAGLNIQYF. Full variable domain (remainder filled in from reference TRBV5-4 and TRBJ2-4): ETGVTQSPTHLIKTRGQQVTLRCSSQSGHNTVSWYQQALGQGPQFIFQYYREEENGRGNFPPRFSGLQFPNYSSELNVNALELDDSALYLCASSSAGLNIQYFGAGTRLSVL.

The gene calls are TRBV5-1 and TRBJ2-7, with TRBD2 matching over 7 bases. V shed 1 base, J shed 1 base, and the junction held 2 bases outside the gene matches. This CDR3 has 14 residues. The germline gives CDR1 SGHRS, CDR2 YFSETQ. The CDR3 reads CASSLPSGSYEQYF. For the CDR3, the DNA is TGCGCCAGCAGCTTGCCTAGCGGATCCTACGAGCAGTACTTC.

The sample holds one count of this clone. Here the CDR3 reads CASSFSPGNTIYF. The CDR3 DNA is TGTGCCAGCAGTTTTTCCCCTGGAAACACCATATATTTT. The chain is built from TRBV27 and TRBJ1-3; D uncertain. Germline V CDR1 and CDR2: MNHEY, SMNVEV (reference sequence). The ends were cut back, 3 bases at V and 2 bases at J, with 5 bases in the middle. The CDR3 loop spans 13 amino acids.

This rearrangement joins TRBV28 to TRBJ2-3, with a tentative D call TRBD2 (5 bases). CDR3 size: 14 residues. Trimming took off 6 bases at V and 0 bases at J, with 10 bases between the two ends. Germline V gene lookup returns CDR1 MDHEN and CDR2 SYDVKM. For the CDR3, the DNA is TGTGCCAGCAGCCCTGGCGGGAGCACAGATACGCAGTATTTT. This encodes CASSPGGSTDTQYF. The complete variable domain, with remaining parts taken from reference TRBV28 and TRBJ2-3, reads DVKVTQSSRYLVKRTGEKVFLECVQDMDHENMFWYRQDPGLGLRLIYFSYDVKMKEKGDIPEGYSVSREKKERFSLILESASTNQTSMYLCASSPGGSTDTQYFGPGTRLTVL.

CDR3 coding DNA: TGTGCCAGCAGCTTAGTGGGGGGGAAAGATCAGCCCCAGCATTTT. Translated: CASSLVGGKDQPQHF. The chain links TRBV7-9 to TRBJ1-5; tentative D call: TRBD1 (5 bases). Looked up from germline, CDR1 is SEHNR and CDR2 is FQNEAQ (reference sequence). The CDR3 is made up of 15 amino acids. V lost 1 base and J 5 bases, leaving 12 bases between the germline ends. The complete variable domain, with remaining parts taken from reference TRBV7-9 and TRBJ1-5, reads DTGVSQNPRHKITKRGQNVTFRCDPISEHNRLYWYRQTLGQGPEFLTYFQNEAQLEKSRLLSDRFSAERPKGSFSTLEIQRTEQGDSAMYLCASSLVGGKDQPQHFGDGTRLSIL.

The chain couples TRBV2 to TRBJ1-6, with 9 positions matching TRBD1. V shed 7 bases and J 10 bases; nucleotides not matched to a gene: 11. The CDR3 has 15 amino acids. Germline V gene sequence: CDR1 SNHLY, CDR2 FYNNEI. DNA for the CDR3: TGTGCCAGCATCCAACAGGGGGCGAGTGGCTCACCCCTCCACTTT. Its protein product is CASIQQGASGSPLHF.

The chain carries TRBV6-4 and TRBJ1-6; D might be TRBD1 (6 bases). The CDR3 contains 15 residues. CDR1 and CDR2 (germline): MRHNA, SNTAGT. V was cut by 5 bases and J by 7 bases, with 15 bases left in between. The CDR3 spells CASSRDIGRNSPLHF. CDR3 bases: TGTGCCAGCAGTCGGGACATAGGGCGGAATTCACCCCTCCACTTT.

This chain links TRBV6-5 with TRBJ1-6; no clear D. The germline gives CDR1 MNHEY, CDR2 SVGAGI. The germline V and J ends were trimmed by 2 bases and 9 bases, with 8 bases remaining between them. CDR3 length: 13 residues. The CDR3 DNA is TGTGCCAGCAGTTACGCAAAGGGTTCACCCCTCCACTTT. Amino acids: CASSYAKGSPLHF.

The genes are TRBV2 and TRBJ1-4; TRBD1 agrees at 7 bases. In germline, CDR1 is SNHLY, CDR2 FYNNEI. J lost 5 bases, V lost 6 bases, and 6 bases had no gene match. The CDR3 contains 14 residues. The CDR3 protein is CASRIGTENEKLFF. In DNA form, the CDR3 reads TGTGCCAGCAGGATAGGGACAGAAAATGAAAAACTGTTTTTT.

V is TRBV9 and J is TRBJ2-1; a weak D match, TRBD2 (5 bases). The germline V and J ends were trimmed by 0 bases and 6 bases, with 13 bases remaining between them. The CDR3 spans 15 residues. Looked up from germline, CDR1 is SGDLS and CDR2 is YYNGEE. The CDR3 spells CASSVAGSRSNEQFF. For the CDR3, the DNA is TGTGCCAGCAGCGTAGCGGGAAGTAGAAGCAATGAGCAGTTCTTC.

This clone was counted once. The V and J genes are TRBV25-1 and TRBJ1-1, with 7 bases matching TRBD1. CDR1 is MGHDK and CDR2 is SYGVNS in the germline V gene. CDR3 size: 14 residues. V shed 3 bases and J 6 bases; nucleotides not matched to a gene: 7. CDR3 residues: CASSDNRGEAEAFF. CDR3 in DNA: TGTGCCAGCAGTGACAACAGGGGTGAGGCTGAAGCTTTCTTT.